A selection of T cell receptor beta chains follows, all from one sample in a study of blood T cell repertoires in COVID-19. Sequenced by immunoSEQ multiplex PCR; TCRdb stores in-frame clones only, minus some. This table holds a few hundred thousand clones, over 75% found once. The specimen sequenced was PBMCs or T cells enriched from blood (not recorded which). The receptors were sampled from a woman under 30 in a cohort exposed to, infected with or recovered from COVID-19 (not recorded which). The CDR3 runs from the conserved cysteine through the conserved F or W. Each record gives: clone size, V gene, J gene, D gene, CDR3 DNA, CDR3 protein. A D gene is named only where the DNA matches it firmly. Clone size is shown for a subset of rows, as once, few, many or a class of expanded clone.

abundance: once; v_gene: TRBV5-1; j_gene: TRBJ1-2; d_gene: TRBD1; CDR3nt: TGCGCCAGCAGCACAGGGGGAACCTCTTATGGCTACACCTTC; CDR3aa: CASSTGGTSYGYTF
abundance: -; v_gene: TRBV19; j_gene: TRBJ1-2; d_gene: TRBD1; CDR3nt: TGTGCCAGTAGTGCGGACAGGGTCTACTATGGCTACACCTTC; CDR3aa: CASSADRVYYGYTF
abundance: -; v_gene: TRBV6-5; j_gene: TRBJ2-7; d_gene: TRBD1; CDR3nt: TGTGCCAGCAGTTCGTCGACAGGGTTCTACGAGCAGTACTTC; CDR3aa: CASSSSTGFYEQYF
abundance: -; v_gene: TRBV10-1; j_gene: TRBJ1-1; d_gene: -; CDR3nt: TGCGCCAGCAGTGACAGGGAGAACACTGAAGCTTTCTTT; CDR3aa: CASSDRENTEAFF
abundance: -; v_gene: TRBV5-4; j_gene: TRBJ2-3; d_gene: TRBD2; CDR3nt: TGTGCCAGCAGCTCGACTAGCGGGGGGGCGGGAGATACGCAGTATTTT; CDR3aa: CASSSTSGGAGDTQYF
abundance: -; v_gene: TRBV19; j_gene: TRBJ1-4; d_gene: -; CDR3nt: TGTGCCAGTAGTCGAGGAGGGCCCACAACTAATGAAAAACTGTTTTTT; CDR3aa: CASSRGGPTTNEKLFF
abundance: few; v_gene: TRBV25-1; j_gene: TRBJ1-1; d_gene: -; CDR3nt: TGTGCCAGCAGTGAACCGACAGGATCGTCTGAAGCTTTCTTT; CDR3aa: CASSEPTGSSEAFF
abundance: -; v_gene: TRBV6-6; j_gene: TRBJ2-7; d_gene: -; CDR3nt: TGTGCCAGCAGTGCCCGACTGAAATACGAGCAGTACTTC; CDR3aa: CASSARLKYEQYF
abundance: -; v_gene: TRBV5-5; j_gene: TRBJ1-1; d_gene: -; CDR3nt: TGTGCCAGCACCCTGGAGGTGTTATCCTTAACTGGTGAAGCTTTCTTT; CDR3aa: CASTLEVLSLTGEAFF
abundance: -; v_gene: TRBV2; j_gene: TRBJ2-3; d_gene: -; CDR3nt: TGTGCCAGCAGTGGCGATTCGCCAGGACTCTTGGCGTGGCTATTT; CDR3aa: CASSGDSPGLLAWLF
abundance: -; v_gene: TRBV11-3; j_gene: TRBJ2-7; d_gene: -; CDR3nt: TGTGCCAGCAGCCCCACCGGAGGCCTTTTCCGGTTC; CDR3aa: CASSPTGGLFRF
abundance: few; v_gene: TRBV10-3; j_gene: TRBJ2-1; d_gene: TRBD1; CDR3nt: TGTGCCGCCCAGGCTGGGACAGGGGGTTACAATGAGCAGTTCTTC; CDR3aa: CAAQAGTGGYNEQFF
abundance: -; v_gene: TRBV19; j_gene: TRBJ1-1; d_gene: TRBD1; CDR3nt: TGTGCCAGTAGGATTGGGACAGGGAACACTGAAGCTTTCTTT; CDR3aa: CASRIGTGNTEAFF
abundance: -; v_gene: TRBV19; j_gene: TRBJ2-7; d_gene: TRBD1; CDR3nt: TGTGCCAGTAGCCTAGGGGGCGGATCCTACGAGCAGTACTTC; CDR3aa: CASSLGGGSYEQYF
abundance: -; v_gene: TRBV19; j_gene: TRBJ2-7; d_gene: -; CDR3nt: TGTGCCAGTAGTAGGGGAGAACGGCGCGAGCAGTACTTC; CDR3aa: CASSRGERREQYF
abundance: -; v_gene: TRBV29-1; j_gene: TRBJ2-3; d_gene: -; CDR3nt: TGCAGCGCCCAAAGGGCAACTAGCCGCACAGATACGCAGTATTTT; CDR3aa: CSAQRATSRTDTQYF
abundance: -; v_gene: TRBV5-1; j_gene: TRBJ1-2; d_gene: -; CDR3nt: TGCGCCAGCAGCTTGGGAACAGGGAATTATGGCTACACCTTC; CDR3aa: CASSLGTGNYGYTF
abundance: -; v_gene: TRBV2; j_gene: TRBJ2-7; d_gene: TRBD1; CDR3nt: TGTGCCAGCAGTGAAGGACAGGGGACCTACGAGCAGTACTTC; CDR3aa: CASSEGQGTYEQYF
abundance: once; v_gene: TRBV7-9; j_gene: TRBJ1-5; d_gene: TRBD1; CDR3nt: TGTGCCAGCAGCTTAGGGGACAGAGACCAGCCCCAGCATTTT; CDR3aa: CASSLGDRDQPQHF
abundance: -; v_gene: TRBV7-6; j_gene: TRBJ1-6; d_gene: -; CDR3nt: TGTGCCAGCAGCTTAAGGGGGAAAGGGTCCAGGTCACCCCTCCACTTT; CDR3aa: CASSLRGKGSRSPLHF
abundance: -; v_gene: TRBV5-1; j_gene: TRBJ2-5; d_gene: TRBD2; CDR3nt: TGCGCCAGCAGCTTGGGGGACTACACAGAGACCCAGTACTTC; CDR3aa: CASSLGDYTETQYF
abundance: -; v_gene: TRBV6-1; j_gene: TRBJ1-2; d_gene: TRBD1; CDR3nt: TGTGCCAGCAGTGAAACAGGGGGCGATACTGGCTACACCTTC; CDR3aa: CASSETGGDTGYTF
abundance: -; v_gene: TRBV7-2; j_gene: TRBJ2-1; d_gene: TRBD2; CDR3nt: TGTGCCAGCAGCTCCGGACTAGCAGAAAACAATGAGCAGTTCTTC; CDR3aa: CASSSGLAENNEQFF
abundance: -; v_gene: TRBV5-3; j_gene: TRBJ1-2; d_gene: -; CDR3nt: TGTGCCAGAAGCCCTCCAACCGGGGTTTATGGCTACACCTTC; CDR3aa: CARSPPTGVYGYTF
abundance: -; v_gene: TRBV30; j_gene: TRBJ1-2; d_gene: -; CDR3nt: TGTGCCTCCTTTGAGGGCAACTATGGCTACACCTTC; CDR3aa: CASFEGNYGYTF
abundance: -; v_gene: TRBV29-1; j_gene: TRBJ1-2; d_gene: -; CDR3nt: TGCAGCACGTCCGAGAGAGCTAACTATGGCTACACCTTC; CDR3aa: CSTSERANYGYTF
abundance: -; v_gene: TRBV6-6; j_gene: TRBJ2-1; d_gene: TRBD2; CDR3nt: TGTGCCAGCAGTGCGACTAGCGGGAATTACAATGAGCAGTTCTTC; CDR3aa: CASSATSGNYNEQFF
abundance: -; v_gene: TRBV12-3/TRBV12-4; j_gene: TRBJ1-1; d_gene: -; CDR3nt: TGTGCCAGCAGTCTCGGACTCGACGGGGAAGCTTTCTTT; CDR3aa: CASSLGLDGEAFF
abundance: -; v_gene: TRBV5-1; j_gene: TRBJ1-2; d_gene: TRBD1; CDR3nt: TGCGCCAGCAGCTTGCCGGACAGGAACTATGGCTACACCTTC; CDR3aa: CASSLPDRNYGYTF
abundance: -; v_gene: TRBV6-5; j_gene: TRBJ1-5; d_gene: -; CDR3nt: TGTGCCAGCAGTTACAGTATAGATCAGCCCCAGCATTTT; CDR3aa: CASSYSIDQPQHF
abundance: -; v_gene: TRBV14; j_gene: TRBJ1-6; d_gene: -; CDR3nt: TGTGCCAGCAGCCCGTCTACCACCAATTCACCCCTCCACTTT; CDR3aa: CASSPSTTNSPLHF
abundance: once; v_gene: TRBV29-1; j_gene: TRBJ2-2; d_gene: -; CDR3nt: TGCAGCGTTGAGTACTACACCGGGGAGCTGTTTTTT; CDR3aa: CSVEYYTGELFF
abundance: -; v_gene: TRBV6-5; j_gene: TRBJ1-1; d_gene: -; CDR3nt: TGTGCCAGCAGTTACCGCGGTCGGAACACTGAAGCTTTCTTT; CDR3aa: CASSYRGRNTEAFF
abundance: -; v_gene: TRBV5-5; j_gene: TRBJ1-1; d_gene: TRBD1; CDR3nt: TGTGCCAGCAGCCCCGACAGGGTCAACACTGAAGCTTTCTTT; CDR3aa: CASSPDRVNTEAFF
abundance: -; v_gene: TRBV9; j_gene: TRBJ2-1; d_gene: TRBD2; CDR3nt: TGTGCCAGCAGCGTAGGGGCTAGCGGTCACAATGAGCAGTTCTTC; CDR3aa: CASSVGASGHNEQFF
abundance: few; v_gene: TRBV6-6; j_gene: TRBJ2-7; d_gene: TRBD1; CDR3nt: TGTGCCAGCAGTTACCCGCGGCAGGGGGCCTCCTACGAGCAGTACTTC; CDR3aa: CASSYPRQGASYEQYF
abundance: -; v_gene: TRBV7-9; j_gene: TRBJ1-1; d_gene: -; CDR3nt: TGTGCCAGCAGCTTATCCGGGTTGAACACTGAAGCTTTCTTT; CDR3aa: CASSLSGLNTEAFF
abundance: once; v_gene: TRBV5-4; j_gene: TRBJ2-1; d_gene: TRBD2; CDR3nt: TGTGCCAGCAGCTTGGAGGGACTAGCGGGAGCCACCTACAATGAGCAGTTCTTC; CDR3aa: CASSLEGLAGATYNEQFF
abundance: -; v_gene: TRBV27; j_gene: TRBJ1-1; d_gene: -; CDR3nt: TGTGCCAGCAGTTTATATCGGGAGGCGTTGGTAACTGAAGCTTTCTTT; CDR3aa: CASSLYREALVTEAFF
abundance: -; v_gene: TRBV30; j_gene: TRBJ2-3; d_gene: TRBD2; CDR3nt: TGTGCCTGGAGATTAGCGGGAGGGACAGATACGCAGTATTTT; CDR3aa: CAWRLAGGTDTQYF
abundance: -; v_gene: TRBV4-2; j_gene: TRBJ2-1; d_gene: -; CDR3nt: TGTGCCAGCAGCCACACTAGCCACGAGGGCAATGAGCAGTTCTTC; CDR3aa: CASSHTSHEGNEQFF
abundance: -; v_gene: TRBV2; j_gene: TRBJ2-3; d_gene: -; CDR3nt: TGTGCCAGCAGTGGGCAGGGCTCGACAGATACGCAGTATTTT; CDR3aa: CASSGQGSTDTQYF
abundance: -; v_gene: TRBV2; j_gene: TRBJ2-1; d_gene: -; CDR3nt: TGTGCCAGCAGTGGAGTATATAACAATGAGCAGTTCTTC; CDR3aa: CASSGVYNNEQFF
abundance: -; v_gene: TRBV5-1; j_gene: TRBJ2-2; d_gene: TRBD1; CDR3nt: TGCGCCAGCAGCGACCCGACAGGGATGAGCACCGGGGAGCTGTTTTTT; CDR3aa: CASSDPTGMSTGELFF
abundance: -; v_gene: TRBV5-5; j_gene: TRBJ1-2; d_gene: -; CDR3nt: TGTGCCAGCAGCCAACCGGGCTCAGGGGGCTACACCTTC; CDR3aa: CASSQPGSGGYTF
abundance: once; v_gene: TRBV7-3; j_gene: TRBJ1-1; d_gene: -; CDR3nt: TGTGCCAGCAGCTTCCACGGGAACACTGAAGCTTTCTTT; CDR3aa: CASSFHGNTEAFF
abundance: -; v_gene: TRBV9; j_gene: TRBJ2-2; d_gene: TRBD2; CDR3nt: TGTGCCAGCAGCGTAGGCCCTAGCGGGGTAACCGGGGAGCTGTTTTTT; CDR3aa: CASSVGPSGVTGELFF
abundance: -; v_gene: TRBV5-1; j_gene: TRBJ2-3; d_gene: -; CDR3nt: TGCGCCAGCAGCTTGAATGTGCGTGACAACCCTACGCAGTATTTT; CDR3aa: CASSLNVRDNPTQYF
abundance: -; v_gene: TRBV29-1; j_gene: TRBJ2-3; d_gene: TRBD2; CDR3nt: TGCAGCGCTCTGACTAGCGGCACAGATACGCAGTATTTT; CDR3aa: CSALTSGTDTQYF
abundance: -; v_gene: TRBV4-1; j_gene: TRBJ1-2; d_gene: -; CDR3nt: TGCGCCAGCAGCCAAGAGGGGGGGCTGCCTATGTATGGCTACACCTTC; CDR3aa: CASSQEGGLPMYGYTF
abundance: -; v_gene: TRBV6-5; j_gene: TRBJ1-5; d_gene: TRBD1; CDR3nt: TGTGCCAGCAGGAGGACAGGGTCGAATCAGCCCCAGCATTTT; CDR3aa: CASRRTGSNQPQHF
abundance: few; v_gene: TRBV11-2; j_gene: TRBJ2-4; d_gene: TRBD2; CDR3nt: TGTGCCAGCAGCTTAGAGTGGACTAGCGGGAGGGGGGAAGCCAAAAACATTCAGTACTTC; CDR3aa: CASSLEWTSGRGEAKNIQYF
abundance: -; v_gene: TRBV7-9; j_gene: TRBJ1-3; d_gene: -; CDR3nt: TGTGCCAGCAGCCTGAGCATGGCTGGAAACACCATATATTTT; CDR3aa: CASSLSMAGNTIYF
abundance: -; v_gene: TRBV30; j_gene: TRBJ2-2; d_gene: TRBD2; CDR3nt: TGTGCCTGGAATCGGGCCCATATTTTTAGCGGGAGGAACGGGGAGCTGTTTTTT; CDR3aa: CAWNRAHIFSGRNGELFF
abundance: -; v_gene: TRBV7-2; j_gene: TRBJ2-1; d_gene: TRBD2; CDR3nt: TGTGCCAGCACCTTAGGACTAGCGGGGTACAATGAGCAGTTCTTC; CDR3aa: CASTLGLAGYNEQFF
abundance: -; v_gene: TRBV7-9; j_gene: TRBJ1-2; d_gene: -; CDR3nt: TGTGCCAGCAGCTTACTATATGGCTACACCTTC; CDR3aa: CASSLLYGYTF
abundance: -; v_gene: TRBV30; j_gene: TRBJ2-7; d_gene: TRBD1; CDR3nt: TGTGCCTGGAGCGGGACAGGGTTTTATCAGCAGTACTTC; CDR3aa: CAWSGTGFYQQYF
abundance: -; v_gene: TRBV24-1; j_gene: TRBJ1-2; d_gene: -; CDR3nt: TGTGCCACCAGTGCGACTTTGGGTGGCTACACCTTC; CDR3aa: CATSATLGGYTF
abundance: -; v_gene: TRBV7-9; j_gene: TRBJ1-2; d_gene: -; CDR3nt: TGTGCCAGCAGCCAAACAGGAAACTATGGCTACACCTTC; CDR3aa: CASSQTGNYGYTF
abundance: -; v_gene: TRBV11-2; j_gene: TRBJ1-1; d_gene: -; CDR3nt: TGTGCCAGCAGCCCTGGTCCTGGGCAGGGGAACACTGAAGCTTTCTTT; CDR3aa: CASSPGPGQGNTEAFF